These T cell receptor beta chains were read from a single sample in a study of blood T cell dynamics during melanoma immunotherapy. Sequencing used immunoSEQ multiplex PCR; TCRdb keeps in-frame clones, though not all of them. The table shows 20,000 to 30,000 clones, with around nine tenths occurring only once. This specimen was blood, taken from a patient treated with checkpoint blockade. These TCRs come from a human donor with melanoma. The CDR3 runs from the conserved cysteine through the conserved F or W. A D gene is named only where the DNA matches it firmly. Clone size appears in some rows only: once, few, many, or a class for an expanded clone.

d_gene	j_gene	abundance	v_gene	CDR3nt	CDR3aa
TRBD2	TRBJ2-1	-	TRBV28	TGTGCCAGCAGGCCGGGTCTAGCGGCCCCTTCCAATGAGCAGTTCTTC	CASRPGLAAPSNEQFF
TRBD2	TRBJ2-4	-	TRBV29-1	TGCAGCCCCGCGCGGCTGGGAGGGCCTAGCCCGAACATTCAGTACTTC	CSPARLGGPSPNIQYF
TRBD1	TRBJ2-7	-	TRBV7-9	TGTGCCAGCAGCTTAGACGGAGTCGGCAGGGGGATCGACGAGCAGTACTTC	CASSLDGVGRGIDEQYF
-	TRBJ2-1	-	TRBV11-2	TGTGCCAGCGCCCGGGGCCAGGGTCGAAGCTCCTACAATGAGCAGTTCTTC	CASARGQGRSSYNEQFF
-	TRBJ1-3	few	TRBV5-1	TGCGCCAGCAGTGAGGGCTCTGGAAACACCATATATTTT	CASSEGSGNTIYF
TRBD1	TRBJ1-1	-	TRBV7-2	TGTGCCAGCAGCTTAGTTCCTGGGACAGGGAACTCTGAAGCTTTCTTT	CASSLVPGTGNSEAFF
TRBD2	TRBJ2-1	-	TRBV7-9	TGTGCCAGCAGCCCTAGCGGGACACACAATGAGCAGTTCTTC	CASSPSGTHNEQFF
TRBD2	TRBJ2-3	-	TRBV4-2	TGTGCCAGCAGCCATCCTGGGGGGGGATCACCAGATACGCAGTATTTT	CASSHPGGGSPDTQYF
TRBD2	TRBJ2-1	-	TRBV5-4	TGTGCCAGCAGCACGGGACTAGCGGGCTACAATGAGCAGTTCTTC	CASSTGLAGYNEQFF
-	TRBJ2-5	-	TRBV2	TGTGCCAGCATCGGAACAGGGCAAGAGACCCAGTACTTC	CASIGTGQETQYF
-	TRBJ2-7	-	TRBV7-8	TGTGCCAGCAGCACGGGCCTTAGCTACGAGCAGTACTTC	CASSTGLSYEQYF
-	TRBJ1-4	-	TRBV5-1	TGCGCCAGCAGACCCCAGGGAGTCAATGAAAAACTGTTTTTT	CASRPQGVNEKLFF
TRBD2	TRBJ2-5	-	TRBV7-2	TGTGCCAGCAGCCCCCCCGGGAGGCGAACACAAGAGACCCAGTACTTC	CASSPPGRRTQETQYF
-	TRBJ2-1	-	TRBV6-6	TGTGCCAGCAGTCACCCGAACTACAATGAGCAGTTCTTC	CASSHPNYNEQFF
-	TRBJ1-2	-	TRBV4-2	TGTGCCAGCAGCCAAGATCAAGGCCTAAACTATGGCTACACCTTC	CASSQDQGLNYGYTF
-	TRBJ2-5	-	TRBV2	TGTGCCAGCAGTGGGATATCGGTTCAAGAGACCCAGTACTTC	CASSGISVQETQYF
-	TRBJ1-2	-	TRBV7-9	TGTGCCAGCCCTGGTCGTGGCTACACCTTC	CASPGRGYTF
-	TRBJ2-7	once	TRBV19	TGTGCCAGTAGTATAGGGAACAGCGGGCTTTACGAGCAGTACTTC	CASSIGNSGLYEQYF
-	TRBJ1-2	-	TRBV5-6	TGTGCCAGCAGCCCCGGCGGGGCCAACTATGGCTACACCTTC	CASSPGGANYGYTF
-	TRBJ2-5	-	TRBV7-9	TGTGCCAGCAGCTTAGAAAACAGGGACCAAGAGACCCAGTACTTC	CASSLENRDQETQYF
TRBD2	TRBJ2-3	-	TRBV5-1	TGCGCCAGCAGCTTGGCCCTTAGCGGGTTTTGGGATACGCAGTATTTT	CASSLALSGFWDTQYF
-	TRBJ2-7	few	TRBV5-8	TGTGCCAGCAGCTTAGGGCTCCTCCGGCTCCACGAGCAGTACTTC	CASSLGLLRLHEQYF
-	TRBJ2-5	-	TRBV7-3	TGTGCCAGCAGTCCACTGGGGGTAGGCCAAGAGACCCAGTACTTC	CASSPLGVGQETQYF
-	TRBJ2-7	-	TRBV27	TGTGCCAGCAGTCCCCTGACTAGCTACGAGCAGTACTTC	CASSPLTSYEQYF
-	TRBJ1-5	-	TRBV7-2	TGTGCCAGCAGCTTGCGTAGCAATCAGCCCCAGCATTTT	CASSLRSNQPQHF
TRBD2	TRBJ2-7	-	TRBV7-3	TGTGCCAGCAGCTCCACTAGCGGGAGTGGCGGGCAGTACTTC	CASSSTSGSGGQYF
-	TRBJ2-1	-	TRBV27	TGTGCCAGCAGGGCGCAGGGGATGAATGAGCAGTTCTTC	CASRAQGMNEQFF
TRBD2	TRBJ2-3	-	TRBV27	TGTGCCAGCAGTAAACCGGGACTAGCGGGAGTGGGAGATACGCAGTATTTT	CASSKPGLAGVGDTQYF
-	TRBJ2-7	-	TRBV7-2	TGTGCCAGCAGTCAAGGGGGGGTCACCTACGAGCAGTACTTC	CASSQGGVTYEQYF
TRBD1	TRBJ1-1	-	TRBV28	TGTGCCAGCAGTTCTGCTCCAGGGGGCGAAACTGAAGCTTTCTTT	CASSSAPGGETEAFF
-	TRBJ2-1	-	TRBV12-2	TGTGCAAGTCGCTTAGTCCCTTGGGGGGAGCAGGCCTACAATGAGCAGTTCTTC	CASRLVPWGEQAYNEQFF
TRBD1	TRBJ1-6	-	TRBV7-3	TGTGCCAGCAGCTCAGGACAGGGAAATAATTCACCCCTCCACTTT	CASSSGQGNNSPLHF
-	TRBJ2-5	-	TRBV6-6	TGTGCCAGCAGTTACTCGACTAACACCCAAGAGACCCAGTACTTC	CASSYSTNTQETQYF
-	TRBJ2-3	once	TRBV7-7	TGTGCTAGCAGCTTAGCGGTGGGGGAGACAGATACGCAGTATTTT	CASSLAVGETDTQYF
TRBD2	TRBJ2-3	few	TRBV28	TGTGCCAGCAGTTTAGGGCTAGCGGGAGGTCTCCGGACAGATACGCAGTATTTT	CASSLGLAGGLRTDTQYF
TRBD1	TRBJ2-5	once	TRBV12-5	TGTGCTAGTGGTTCCGGACAGGGGGCTTTGGAGACCCAGTACTTC	CASGSGQGALETQYF
-	TRBJ2-5	-	TRBV7-6	TGTGCCAGCAGCTTGGACAGCTATCAAGAGACCCAGTACTTC	CASSLDSYQETQYF
-	TRBJ1-2	-	TRBV29-1	TGCAGCGTGTACAGGGACTATGGCTACACCTTC	CSVYRDYGYTF
TRBD2	TRBJ2-3	-	TRBV9	TGTGCCAGCAGCGTCCTAGCGGTCACAGATACGCAGTATTTT	CASSVLAVTDTQYF
-	TRBJ1-5	-	TRBV5-6	TGTGCCAGCAGCTTTGGGGGGTCGGCAGCTAGCAATCAGCCCCAGCATTTT	CASSFGGSAASNQPQHF
-	TRBJ2-7	-	TRBV5-1	TGCGCCAGCAGCCCTCAACGGCGGTACGAGCAGTACTTC	CASSPQRRYEQYF
-	TRBJ2-3	-	TRBV5-1	TGCGCCAGCAGCTTGAGGGGGAGGACAGATACGCAGTATTTT	CASSLRGRTDTQYF
TRBD2	TRBJ2-7	-	TRBV5-1	TGCGCCAGCAGCTTGGTTTTGGGACTAGCGGGAGGTAACGAGCAGTACTTC	CASSLVLGLAGGNEQYF
TRBD1	TRBJ1-1	-	TRBV27	TGTGCCAGCAGACCAGGGGGCTCGAGAACTGAAGCTTTCTTT	CASRPGGSRTEAFF
TRBD1	TRBJ1-1	once	TRBV28	TGTGCCAGCCTTCCGGGACAGTTCACTGAAGCTTTCTTT	CASLPGQFTEAFF